The entry below describes one TCR beta chain. The record originates from a study of cytomegalovirus exposure and HLA in healthy donors. TCRdb keeps only in-frame clones here, not all; method: immunoSEQ multiplex PCR. The sample has around 150,000 clones, 86% seen once. The trim removed 0 bases at V and 4 bases at J, leaving 9 bases unmatched. Looked up from germline, CDR1 is SGHDT and CDR2 is YYEEEE. The CDR3 covers 16 residues. The rearrangement uses TRBV5-6 and TRBJ1-1; 7 bases agree with TRBD1. Sequences were obtained from PBMCs. The TCR was taken from a woman aged 18-29 years in good health and CMV-seronegative. The CDR3 here is CASSLGPAQGGTEAFF. The CDR3 DNA follows: TGTGCCAGCAGCTTGGGGCCGGCCCAGGGGGGCACTGAAGCTTTCTTT.